Shown below are 20 T cell receptor beta chains from a single sample sequenced in a study of CD8 T cells in Susac syndrome (dated by TCRdb to the late 2010s). The method was the immunoSEQ multiplex PCR assay. RNA was extracted using the RNeasy kit, and about 0.45 to 1 microgram was reverse transcribed with random hexamers. TCRdb redid the processing of the public reads, applying fastp at Q25 and MiXCR, and retained in-frame beta chains. Identical CDR3 protein sequences are pooled into one entry, listed with their most common genes and DNA. The sample yields 200,000 or so distinct CDR3 sequences; more than 85% were counted once. The ten largest clones add up to around 0.16% of the sample. Sequencing input: CD8+ T cells from PBMCs. The receptors come from a human donor with Susac syndrome.

The gene calls are TRBV19 and TRBJ2-7; tentatively, D is TRBD2 (5 bases). Germline CDR1 LNHDA, CDR2 SQIVND (reference sequence). The V and J ends lost 5 bases and 1 base respectively, with 9 bases between them. CDR3 length: 13 amino acids. CDR3: CASSPGESYEQYF. DNA of the CDR3: TGTGCCAGTAGTCCCGGGGAGTCCTACGAGCAGTACTTC.

J is TRBJ1-2 and V is TRBV6-5; 7 bases align to TRBD1. This CDR3 spans 15 amino acids. V dropped 0 bases and J dropped 4; count of bases not matched to a gene: 5. CDR1 MNHEY and CDR2 SVGAGI come from the germline V gene. Here the CDR3 reads CASSYSAGGTYGYTF. The CDR3 DNA sequence: TGTGCCAGCAGTTACTCCGCAGGGGGGACCTATGGCTACACCTTC.

The genes are TRBV6-6 and TRBJ2-7; 10 bases match TRBD1. Germline CDR1 MNHNY, CDR2 SVGAGI (reference sequence). The CDR3 consists of 13 residues. Trimming removed 8 bases from V and 2 bases from J; junction bases left unmatched: 3. The CDR3 nucleotides read TGTGCCAGCGGGACAGGGGTAGCCTACGAGCAGTACTTC. This encodes CASGTGVAYEQYF.

The V gene is TRBV7-9, the J gene TRBJ1-5; the D is unclear. V was shortened by 2 bases and J by 5 bases, with 10 bases between the two germline ends. CDR1 and CDR2 (germline): SEHNR, FQNEAQ (reference sequence). This CDR3 region has 14 residues. This chain's CDR3 is CASSLSGVDQPQHF. The CDR3 coding sequence is TGTGCCAGCAGCTTATCCGGGGTCGATCAGCCCCAGCATTTT. The full variable domain, in which reference TRBV7-9 and TRBJ1-5 provide the parts outside the CDR3, is DTGVSQNPRHKITKRGQNVTFRCDPISEHNRLYWYRQTLGQGPEFLTYFQNEAQLEKSRLLSDRFSAERPKGSFSTLEIQRTEQGDSAMYLCASSLSGVDQPQHFGDGTRLSIL.

A note on this clonotype: The junction differs from germline at one of its ends, possibly a read error. The chain carries TRBV7-9 and TRBJ2-2; perhaps TRBD1 as D (6 bases). Per germline, CDR1 SEHNR and CDR2 FQNEAQ (reference sequence). The CDR3 is 12 amino acids. The CDR3 bases are TGTGCAAACGTTGGGGGCACCGGGGAGCTGTTCTTT. Amino acids: CANVGGTGELFF.

This chain connects TRBV24-1 to TRBJ1-1; D unclear. This CDR3 region has 11 residues. V was trimmed by 8 bases and J by 4 bases, leaving 7 bases between them. CDR1 and CDR2 from the germline V gene are KGHDR and SFDVKD. CDR3 sequence: CATNIGTEAFF. Written as DNA, the CDR3 is TGTGCCACCAATATAGGCACTGAAGCTTTCTTT.

The chain is built from TRBV5-6 and TRBJ2-1; 8 bases agree with TRBD1. There are 15 residues in the CDR3. Trimming removed 0 bases from V and 9 bases from J; junction bases left unmatched: 8. Germline V gives CDR1 SGHDT, CDR2 YYEEEE. The CDR3 protein is CASSLGTGPIPEQFF. In DNA, the CDR3 is TGTGCCAGCAGCTTGGGGACAGGGCCTATCCCTGAGCAGTTCTTC.

The chain links TRBV10-1 to TRBJ2-7; TRBD2 aligns across 9 bases. Germline assignment: CDR1 WNHNN and CDR2 SYGVQD (reference sequence). Trimming at V came to 6 bases and at J to 1 base, leaving 13 bases not matched to a gene. CDR3 size: 17 residues. The CDR3 region has the DNA TGCGCCAGCAGCCCCCGGCGGGGCGGGAGGGATTCCTACGAGCAGTACTTC. Protein product: CASSPRRGGRDSYEQYF.

The chain employs TRBV6-1 and TRBJ2-7; no definite D call. Germline V gene sequence: CDR1 MNHNS, CDR2 SASEGT. This CDR3 comprises 16 residues. Trimming shortened V by 6 bases and J by 3 bases, and 21 bases separated the two germline ends. CDR3 DNA sequence: TGTGCCAGCAGCAAAGATATCGGGCTTCCACTCTACGAGCAGTACTTC. This gives the protein CASSKDIGLPLYEQYF.

The chain joins TRBV7-2 to TRBJ2-1, with D hard to call. The germline V gene encodes CDR1 SGHTA and CDR2 FQGNSA. V lost 1 base and J lost 4, with 8 bases in between. This CDR3 spans 14 amino acids. The CDR3 nucleotides read TGTGCCAGCAGCTTAGGTTTTTCGTACAATGAGCAGTTCTTC. It encodes CASSLGFSYNEQFF.

This clonotype was seen only a few times. The V and J genes are TRBV6-1 and TRBJ1-1; D is undetermined. CDR1 is MNHNS and CDR2 is SASEGT in the germline V gene. This CDR3 is 11 amino acids long. V shed 5 bases and J shed 3 bases, with 4 bases lying between them. The DNA for the CDR3 is TGTGCCAGCAGTCCTGACACTGAAGCTTTCTTT. This codes for CASSPDTEAFF.

The chain is built from TRBV12-3 or TRBV12-4 and TRBJ1-5; possibly TRBD1 for D (5 bases). Trimming took 7 bases from V and 7 from J, leaving 20 bases between them. The CDR3 is 15 residues long. The CDR3, as DNA: TGTGCCAGCACCCACGGGGGAGGGCTTGGACAGCCCCAGCATTTT. It encodes CASTHGGGLGQPQHF.

V and J are TRBV5-1 and TRBJ2-7; 7 bases line up with TRBD2. Germline V gene lookup returns CDR1 SGHRS and CDR2 YFSETQ. J gave up 3 bases and V 0 bases, and 6 bases lay outside the gene matches. The CDR3 runs 15 residues. CDR3 residues: CASSLDSAGIYEQYF. The CDR3 region has the DNA TGCGCCAGCAGCTTGGACTCAGCGGGGATCTACGAGCAGTACTTC.

The chain has TRBV24-1 and TRBJ2-5, with 11 bases matching TRBD1. The CDR3 runs to 16 residues. Per germline, CDR1 KGHDR and CDR2 SFDVKD. After removal of 3 bases from V and 2 bases from J, the junction contained 4 bases not matched to a gene. The CDR3 here is CATSDPGQGGQETQYF. For the CDR3, the DNA is TGTGCCACCAGTGATCCGGGACAGGGGGGGCAAGAGACCCAGTACTTC.

This clonotype has just one count. The V and J genes are TRBV2 and TRBJ2-7; 12 bases are a match to TRBD1. The germline CDR1 and CDR2 sequences are SNHLY and FYNNEI. The ends lost 10 bases at V and 7 bases at J; junction bases unmatched: 8. This CDR3 region has 13 residues. In DNA form, the CDR3 reads TGTGCCACCGCGGGACAGGGGGCGCGGGAGCAGTACTTC. This encodes CATAGQGAREQYF.

This chain joins TRBV5-6 and TRBJ1-5, with D uncertain. CDR1 is SGHDT, CDR2 YYEEEE, per germline. V lost 5 bases and J 2 bases, leaving 11 bases between the germline ends. The CDR3 totals 14 residues. CDR3 in amino acids: CASSPSEGNQPQHF. DNA of the CDR3: TGTGCCAGCAGTCCGTCCGAGGGCAATCAGCCCCAGCATTTT.

The chain uses TRBV27 and TRBJ1-1; tentatively, D is TRBD1 (5 bases). Trimming removed 7 bases at V and 5 bases at J, with 17 bases between. From germline, CDR1 is MNHEY and CDR2 SMNVEV (reference sequence). There are 14 residues in the CDR3. CDR3 loop: CASTLFGGRTEAFF. In DNA form, the CDR3 reads TGTGCCAGCACTCTATTCGGGGGGAGGACTGAAGCTTTCTTT.

The rearrangement uses TRBV2 and TRBJ2-1, with 10 bases fitting TRBD1. The germline V gene encodes CDR1 SNHLY and CDR2 FYNNEI. This CDR3 region has 15 residues. Germline trimming cut 6 bases from V and 8 bases from J; bases unmatched to any gene: 10. The CDR3 DNA sequence: TGTGCCAGCAGGGGGACAGGGGCGGTGAACGATGAGCAGTTCTTC. This codes for CASRGTGAVNDEQFF.

The gene calls are TRBV29-1 and TRBJ1-2; 8 positions agree with TRBD1. Germline CDR1 is SQVTM and CDR2 is ANQGSEA. The V and J ends lost 2 bases and 4 bases, in that order; junction bases with no gene match: 9. This CDR3 contains 15 residues. CDR3 protein: CSVEQPDRAGYGYTF. The CDR3, as DNA: TGCAGCGTTGAACAACCGGACAGGGCTGGCTATGGCTACACCTTC.

This clonotype has only a few counts. This chain links TRBV27 with TRBJ1-5, with TRBD1 as a possible D gene (5 bases). The CDR3 sequence is 13 residues long. The V end was cut by 2 bases, the J end by 6 bases, with 8 bases between. The germline CDR1 and CDR2 sequences are MNHEY and SMNVEV (reference sequence). The CDR3, as DNA: TGTGCCAGCAGTTTAGGGGGTGGTCAGCCCCAGCATTTT. Translating it yields CASSLGGGQPQHF.